This T cell receptor beta chain was observed in a study of control samples from healthy donors and cancer patients. Sequenced by immunoSEQ multiplex PCR; TCRdb stores in-frame clones only, minus some. The sample holds 150,000 to 200,000 clones, around 95% seen once. The V segment lost 4 bases and the J segment 4 bases; nucleotides outside the gene matches: 11. This CDR3 has 16 residues. Looked up from germline, CDR1 is KGHDR and CDR2 is SFDVKD. The origin of this receptor is a woman between 40 and 50 years old in good health. Sequencing was performed on blood. This sequence joins TRBV24-1 and TRBJ1-1, with TRBD1 identical over 7 bases. The CDR3 bases are TGTGCCACCAGTGAACCAGGGGGTATAAGGGTCACTGAAGCTTTCTTT. Translating it yields CATSEPGGIRVTEAFF.